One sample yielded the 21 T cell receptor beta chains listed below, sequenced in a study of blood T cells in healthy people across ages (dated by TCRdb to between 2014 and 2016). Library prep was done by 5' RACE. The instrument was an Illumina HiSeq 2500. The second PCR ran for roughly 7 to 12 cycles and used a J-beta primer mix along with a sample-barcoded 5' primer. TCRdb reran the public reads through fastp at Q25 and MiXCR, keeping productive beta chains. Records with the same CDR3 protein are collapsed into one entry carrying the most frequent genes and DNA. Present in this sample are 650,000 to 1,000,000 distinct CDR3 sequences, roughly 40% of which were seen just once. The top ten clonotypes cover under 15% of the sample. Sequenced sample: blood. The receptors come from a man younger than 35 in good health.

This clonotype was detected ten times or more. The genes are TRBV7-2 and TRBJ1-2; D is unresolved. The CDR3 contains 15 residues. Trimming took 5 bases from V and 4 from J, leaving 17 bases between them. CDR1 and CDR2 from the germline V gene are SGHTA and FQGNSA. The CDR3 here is CASSHQAAPSYGYTF. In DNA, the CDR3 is TGTGCCAGCAGCCACCAGGCGGCCCCATCCTATGGCTACACCTTC. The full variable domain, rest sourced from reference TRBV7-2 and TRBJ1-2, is GAGVSQSPSNKVTEKGKDVELRCDPISGHTALYWYRQSLGQGLEFLIYFQGNSAPDKSGLPSDRFSAERTGGSVSTLTIQRTQQEDSAVYLCASSHQAAPSYGYTFGSGTRLTVV.

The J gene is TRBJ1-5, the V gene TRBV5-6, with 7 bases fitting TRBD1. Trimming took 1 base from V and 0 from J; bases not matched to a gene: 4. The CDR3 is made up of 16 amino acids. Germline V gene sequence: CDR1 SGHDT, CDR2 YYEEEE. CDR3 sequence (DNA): TGTGCCAGCAGCTTGCTGCGACAGGGTAGCAATCAGCCCCAGCATTTT. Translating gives CASSLLRQGSNQPQHF.

As DNA, the CDR3 is TGTGCCGCCGGGATCATGGGATATGAGCAGTTCTTC. This encodes CAAGIMGYEQFF. The rearrangement uses TRBV12-3 or TRBV12-4 and TRBJ2-1, with D maybe TRBD2 (5 bases). The CDR3 is 12 amino acids. V was shortened by 11 bases and J by 8 bases, with 16 bases between the two germline ends.

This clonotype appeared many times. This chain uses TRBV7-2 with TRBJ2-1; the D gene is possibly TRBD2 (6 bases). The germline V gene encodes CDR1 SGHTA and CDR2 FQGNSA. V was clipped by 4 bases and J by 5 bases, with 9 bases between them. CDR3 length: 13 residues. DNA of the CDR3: TGTGCCAGCAGCTGGGCGGGGAACAATGAGCAGTTCTTC. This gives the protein CASSWAGNNEQFF.

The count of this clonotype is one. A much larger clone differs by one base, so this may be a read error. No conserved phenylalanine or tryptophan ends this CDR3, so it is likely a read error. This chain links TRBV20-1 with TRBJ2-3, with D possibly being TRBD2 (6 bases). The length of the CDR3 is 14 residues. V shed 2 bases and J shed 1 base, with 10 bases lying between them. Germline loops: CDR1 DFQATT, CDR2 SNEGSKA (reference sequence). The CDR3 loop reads CSARTPSGTDTQYS. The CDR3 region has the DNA TGCAGTGCTAGAACCCCTAGCGGCACAGATACGCAGTATTCT.

CDR3 protein: CATDTGPYNEQYF. The CDR3 nucleotides read TGTGCCACGGACACAGGGCCCTACAATGAGCAGTACTTC. The genes are TRBV10-3 and TRBJ2-7; D is possibly TRBD1 (6 bases). CDR3 length: 13 residues. CDR1 ENHRY and CDR2 SYGVKD come from the germline V gene. V lost 10 bases and J 7 bases, leaving 20 bases between the germline ends.

DNA for the CDR3: TGTGCCAGCAGCCCGGGACTAGCGAGGAATGAGCAGTACTTC. It is translated as CASSPGLARNEQYF. The chain has TRBV7-2 and TRBJ2-5, with TRBD2 identical over 10 bases. In germline, CDR1 is SGHTA, CDR2 FQGNSA. This CDR3 is 14 amino acids long. Trimming removed 5 bases from V and 11 bases from J; junction bases left unmatched: 11.

CDR3 residues: CSALRGTQYF. CDR3 nucleotide sequence: TGCAGTGCTTTACGAGGGACCCAGTACTTC. The V gene is TRBV20-1, the J gene TRBJ2-5; no reliable D call. V was pared by 5 bases and J by 7 bases, with 8 bases between. The CDR3 runs 10 residues. Germline V gives CDR1 DFQATT, CDR2 SNEGSKA (reference sequence).

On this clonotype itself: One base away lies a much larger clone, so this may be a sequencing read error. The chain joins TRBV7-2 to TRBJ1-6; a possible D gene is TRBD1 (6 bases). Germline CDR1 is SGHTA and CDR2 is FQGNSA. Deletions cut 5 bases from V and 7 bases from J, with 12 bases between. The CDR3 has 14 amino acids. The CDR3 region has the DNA TGTGCCAGCAGCCACGGACAGCCCAATTCACCCCTCCACTTT. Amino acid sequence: CASSHGQPNSPLHF.

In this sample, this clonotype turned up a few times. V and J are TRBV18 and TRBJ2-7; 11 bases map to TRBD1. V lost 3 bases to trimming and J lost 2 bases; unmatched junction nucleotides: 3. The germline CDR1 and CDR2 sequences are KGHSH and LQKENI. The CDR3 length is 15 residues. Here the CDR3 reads CASSPWDRGTYEQYF. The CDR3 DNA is TGTGCCAGCTCACCGTGGGACAGGGGGACCTACGAGCAGTACTTC.

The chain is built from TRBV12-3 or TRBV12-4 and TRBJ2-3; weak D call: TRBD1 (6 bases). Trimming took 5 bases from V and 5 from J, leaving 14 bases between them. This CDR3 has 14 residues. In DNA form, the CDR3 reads TGTGCCAGCAGTCCTCAGGGGCGCGGAGATACGCAGTATTTT. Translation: CASSPQGRGDTQYF.

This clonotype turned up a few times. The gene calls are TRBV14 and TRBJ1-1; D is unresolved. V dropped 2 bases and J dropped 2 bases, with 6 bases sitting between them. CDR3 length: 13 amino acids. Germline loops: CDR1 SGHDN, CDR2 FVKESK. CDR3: CASSQLYNTEAFF. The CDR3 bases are TGTGCCAGCAGCCAACTCTATAACACTGAAGCTTTCTTT.

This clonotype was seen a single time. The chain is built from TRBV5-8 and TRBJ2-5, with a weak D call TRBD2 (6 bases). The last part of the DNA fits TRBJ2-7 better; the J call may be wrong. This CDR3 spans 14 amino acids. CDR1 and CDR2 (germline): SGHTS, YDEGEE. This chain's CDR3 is CASSAQTAAGEQYF. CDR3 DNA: TGTGCCAGCAGCGCCCAGACCGCAGCGGGCGAGCAGTACTTC.

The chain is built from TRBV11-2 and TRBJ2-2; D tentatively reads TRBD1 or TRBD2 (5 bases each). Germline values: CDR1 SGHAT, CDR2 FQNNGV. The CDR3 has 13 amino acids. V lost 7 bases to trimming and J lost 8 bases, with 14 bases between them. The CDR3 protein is CASTLRGAGELFF. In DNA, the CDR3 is TGTGCCAGCACCCTTCGAGGGGCGGGGGAGCTGTTTTTT. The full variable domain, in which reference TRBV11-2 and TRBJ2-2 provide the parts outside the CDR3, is EAGVAQSPRYKIIEKRQSVAFWCNPISGHATLYWYQQILGQGPKLLIQFQNNGVVDDSQLPKDRFSAERLKGVDSTLKIQPAKLEDSAVYLCASTLRGAGELFFGEGSRLTVL.

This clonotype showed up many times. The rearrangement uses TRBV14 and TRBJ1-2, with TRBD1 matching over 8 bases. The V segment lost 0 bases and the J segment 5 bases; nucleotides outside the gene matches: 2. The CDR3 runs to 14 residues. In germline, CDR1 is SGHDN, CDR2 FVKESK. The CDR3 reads CASSQERQGYGYTF. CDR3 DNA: TGTGCCAGCAGCCAAGAGCGACAGGGGTATGGCTACACCTTC.

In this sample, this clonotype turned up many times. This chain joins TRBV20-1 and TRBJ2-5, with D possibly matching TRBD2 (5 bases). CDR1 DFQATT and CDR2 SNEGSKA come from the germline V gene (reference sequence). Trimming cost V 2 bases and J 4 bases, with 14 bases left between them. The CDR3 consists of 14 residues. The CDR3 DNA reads TGCAGTGCTAGACCTACGAGGGTCCGAGAGACCCAGTACTTC. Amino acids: CSARPTRVRETQYF.

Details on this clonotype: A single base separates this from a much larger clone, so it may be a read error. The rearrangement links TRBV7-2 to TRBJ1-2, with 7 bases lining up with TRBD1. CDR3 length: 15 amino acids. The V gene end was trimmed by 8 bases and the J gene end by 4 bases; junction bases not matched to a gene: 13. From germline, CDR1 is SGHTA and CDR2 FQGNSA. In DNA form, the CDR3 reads TGTGCCAGCGGCATCTCAGGGGGGTACTCCTATGGCTACACCTTC. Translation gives CASGISGGYSYGYTF.

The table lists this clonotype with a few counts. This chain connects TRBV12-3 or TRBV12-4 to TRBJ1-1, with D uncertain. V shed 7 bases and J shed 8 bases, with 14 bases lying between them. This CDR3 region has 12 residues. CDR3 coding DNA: TGTGCCAGCACCCCTGGCGGCAGCGAAGCTTTCTTT. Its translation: CASTPGGSEAFF.

The CDR3 reads CASSQVLSGGADNEQYF. The CDR3 nucleotides read TGTGCCAGCAGCCAAGTTCTTAGCGGGGGGGCAGACAATGAGCAGTACTTC. The rearrangement links TRBV4-2 to TRBJ2-7, with TRBD2 matching 11 bases. V lost 1 base to trimming and J lost 7 bases; unmatched junction nucleotides: 12. CDR3 length equals 17 residues. Germline V gene sequence: CDR1 LGHNA, CDR2 YNFKEQ.

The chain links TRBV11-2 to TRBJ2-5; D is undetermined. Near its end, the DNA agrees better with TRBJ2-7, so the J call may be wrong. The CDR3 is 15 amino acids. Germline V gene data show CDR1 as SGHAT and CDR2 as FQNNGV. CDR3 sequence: CASSFLAASVAEQYF. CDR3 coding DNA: TGTGCCAGCAGCTTTCTCGCGGCCTCGGTAGCCGAGCAGTACTTC.

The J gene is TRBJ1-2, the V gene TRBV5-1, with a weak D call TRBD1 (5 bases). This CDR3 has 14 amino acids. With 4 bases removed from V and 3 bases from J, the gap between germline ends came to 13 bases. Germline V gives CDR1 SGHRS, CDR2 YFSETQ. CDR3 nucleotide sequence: TGCGCCAGCAGCAGCGGGCAGGGATACTATGGCTACACCTTC. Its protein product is CASSSGQGYYGYTF.